This T cell receptor (beta chain) was captured in a study of blood T cells in healthy people across ages. Turning to the study itself: Per two T cells, template switching captured roughly one barcoded beta molecule. Study results and limitations: Strongly correlated with naive T cell percentage was TCR beta diversity.

The CDR3 length is 14 residues. Trimming pared 3 bases from V and 8 bases from J, leaving 19 bases between. CDR1 DFQATT and CDR2 SNEGSKA come from the germline V gene (reference sequence). Points on this clonotype: Its cognate antigen is unknown.

For the second PCR, which ran for 7 to 11 cycles, a sample-barcoded 5' primer and a J-beta primer mix were used. Every cDNA was tagged by a template-switch adaptor with 12 random nucleotides. One entry per CDR3 protein, called by TCRdb with MiXCR from the 5' RACE reads. This sample yields about a million distinct CDR3 sequences, of which about 53% are seen a single time; 20% to 25% belongs to the top ten. Every sample gave at least 6 micrograms of total RNA when it was extracted. Sequencing used blood. The clonotype comes from a woman in her sixties in good health. The genes are TRBV20-1 and TRBJ1-2; D not certain. CDR3 residues: CSASPPGRADGYTF. As DNA, the CDR3 is TGCAGTGCTAGCCCCCCCGGGAGAGCCGACGGCTACACCTTC.